This TCR beta chain was captured in a study of T-cell reconstitution after alpha-beta-depleted transplantation in children. This CDR3 is 13 amino acids long. V was shortened by 5 bases and J by 0 bases, with 7 bases between the two germline ends. Notes on the study in general: The origin of high day-60 TCRbeta diversity in some patients lay in surviving recipient T cells and thymic progenitors. The study reportedly traced alpha-beta T cells about two months after transplant to several hundred expanded graft clones. At one year after transplant, newly produced T cells mostly accounted for T-cell counts and diversity.

This clonotype was recorded many times. Antigen unknown. Unique molecular identifiers were incorporated into the prepared TCRbeta library. In TCRdb, the PCR reads were re-called with MiXCR into one record per CDR3 protein. The sample carries hundreds of thousands of distinct CDR3 sequences, roughly 8.2% recorded once. The specimen was peripheral blood, collected 360 days after TCRalphabeta/CD19-depleted stem cell transplant. The rearrangement joins TRBV12-3 or TRBV12-4 to TRBJ2-5, with D unclear. This clonotype was obtained from a female patient younger than 10 who had a stem cell transplant for Fanconi anemia, so the T cells may come from the graft donor. The CDR3 protein is CASSLQYQETQYF. The CDR3 DNA reads as TGTGCCAGCAGTCTTCAGTACCAAGAGACCCAGTACTTC.